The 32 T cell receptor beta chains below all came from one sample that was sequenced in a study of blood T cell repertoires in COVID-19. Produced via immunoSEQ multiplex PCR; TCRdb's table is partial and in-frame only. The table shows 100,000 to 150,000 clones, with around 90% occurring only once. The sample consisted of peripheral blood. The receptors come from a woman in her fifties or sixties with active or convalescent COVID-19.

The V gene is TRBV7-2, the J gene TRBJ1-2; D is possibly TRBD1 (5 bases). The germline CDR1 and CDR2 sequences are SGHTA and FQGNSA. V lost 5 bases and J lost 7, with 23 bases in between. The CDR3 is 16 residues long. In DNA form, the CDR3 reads TGTGCCAGCAGCCCCGATGGTGGGGGGGTGGATTCTGGCTACACCTTC. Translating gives CASSPDGGGVDSGYTF.

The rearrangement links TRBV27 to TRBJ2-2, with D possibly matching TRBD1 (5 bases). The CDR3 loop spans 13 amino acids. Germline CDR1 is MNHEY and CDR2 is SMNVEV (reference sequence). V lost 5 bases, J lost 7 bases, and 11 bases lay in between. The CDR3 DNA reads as TGTGCCAGCAGTCCAAACAGGTTCGGGGAGCTGTTTTTT. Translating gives CASSPNRFGELFF.

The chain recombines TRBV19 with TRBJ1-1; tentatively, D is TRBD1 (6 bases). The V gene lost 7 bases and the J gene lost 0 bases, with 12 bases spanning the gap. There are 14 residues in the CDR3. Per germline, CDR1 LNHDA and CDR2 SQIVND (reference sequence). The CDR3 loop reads CASNYGQLNTEAFF. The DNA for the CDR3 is TGTGCCAGTAACTACGGACAGCTGAACACTGAAGCTTTCTTT.

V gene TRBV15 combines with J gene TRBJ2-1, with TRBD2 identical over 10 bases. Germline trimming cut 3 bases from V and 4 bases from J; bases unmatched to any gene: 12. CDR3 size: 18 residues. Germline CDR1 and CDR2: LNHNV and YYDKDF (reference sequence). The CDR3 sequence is CATSSPFTGTSEYNEQFF. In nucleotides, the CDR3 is TGTGCCACCAGCAGTCCCTTCACCGGGACTAGCGAGTACAATGAGCAGTTCTTC. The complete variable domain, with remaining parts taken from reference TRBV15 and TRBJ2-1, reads DAMVIQNPRYQVTQFGKPVTLSCSQTLNHNVMYWYQQKSSQAPKLLFHYYDKDFNNEADTPDNFQSRRPNTSFCFLDIRSPGLGDTAMYLCATSSPFTGTSEYNEQFFGPGTRLTVL.

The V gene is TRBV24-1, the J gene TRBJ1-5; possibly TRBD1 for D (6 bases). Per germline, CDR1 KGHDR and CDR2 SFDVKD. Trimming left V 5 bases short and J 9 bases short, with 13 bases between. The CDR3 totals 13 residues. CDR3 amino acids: CATSAVSQGPQHF. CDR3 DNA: TGTGCCACCAGTGCCGTATCACAGGGGCCCCAGCATTTT.

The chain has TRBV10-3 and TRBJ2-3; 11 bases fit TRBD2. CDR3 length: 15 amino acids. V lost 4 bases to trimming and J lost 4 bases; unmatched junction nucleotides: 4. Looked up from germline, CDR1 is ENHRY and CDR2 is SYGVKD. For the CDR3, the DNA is TGTGCCATCAGTGCGCTAGCGGGAGGCGCAGATACGCAGTATTTT. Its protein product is CAISALAGGADTQYF.

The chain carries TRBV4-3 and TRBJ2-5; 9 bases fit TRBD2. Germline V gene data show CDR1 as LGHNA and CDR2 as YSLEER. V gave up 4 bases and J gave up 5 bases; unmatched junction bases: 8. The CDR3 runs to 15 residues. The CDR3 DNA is TGCGCCAGCAGCCGGGGACTAGCTGAGGCGGAGACCCAGTACTTC. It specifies CASSRGLAEAETQYF.

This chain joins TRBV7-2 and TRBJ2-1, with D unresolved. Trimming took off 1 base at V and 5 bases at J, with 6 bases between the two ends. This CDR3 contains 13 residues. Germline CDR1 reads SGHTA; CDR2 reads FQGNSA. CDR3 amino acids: CASSLDRDNEQFF. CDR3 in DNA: TGTGCCAGCAGCTTAGACCGGGACAATGAGCAGTTCTTC.

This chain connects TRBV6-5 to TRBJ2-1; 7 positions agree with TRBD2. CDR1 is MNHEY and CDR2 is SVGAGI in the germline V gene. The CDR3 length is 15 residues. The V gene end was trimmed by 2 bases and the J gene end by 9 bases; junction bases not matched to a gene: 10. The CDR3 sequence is CASSYGGRAASEQFF. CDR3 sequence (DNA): TGTGCCAGCAGTTACGGCGGGAGAGCAGCCAGTGAGCAGTTCTTC.

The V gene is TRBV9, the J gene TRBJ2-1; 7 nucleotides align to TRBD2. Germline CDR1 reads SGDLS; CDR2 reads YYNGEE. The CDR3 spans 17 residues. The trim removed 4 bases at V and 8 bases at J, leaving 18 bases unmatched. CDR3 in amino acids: CASSPTGTGRTDHEQFF. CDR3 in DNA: TGTGCCAGCAGCCCCACGGGGACCGGGAGGACCGACCATGAGCAGTTCTTC.

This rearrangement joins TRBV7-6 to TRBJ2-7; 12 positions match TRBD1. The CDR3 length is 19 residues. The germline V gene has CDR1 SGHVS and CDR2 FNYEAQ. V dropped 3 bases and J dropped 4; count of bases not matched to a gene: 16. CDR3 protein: CASSFRDRGPGGRSYEQYF. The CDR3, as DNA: TGTGCCAGCAGCTTTCGGGACAGGGGGCCGGGCGGGAGATCGTACGAGCAGTACTTC.

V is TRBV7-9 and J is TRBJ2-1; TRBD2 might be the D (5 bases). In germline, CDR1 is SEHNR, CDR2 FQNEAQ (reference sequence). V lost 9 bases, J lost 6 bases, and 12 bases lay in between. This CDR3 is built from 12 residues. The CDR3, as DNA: TGTGCCAGTACTAAGGGAGTCAATGAGCAGTTCTTC. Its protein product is CASTKGVNEQFF.

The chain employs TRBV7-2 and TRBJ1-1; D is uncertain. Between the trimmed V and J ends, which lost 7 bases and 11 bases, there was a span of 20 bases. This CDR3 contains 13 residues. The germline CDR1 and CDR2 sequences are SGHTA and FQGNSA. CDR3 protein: CASTTDRFLQAFF. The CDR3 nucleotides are TGTGCCAGCACCACCGACCGCTTTCTACAGGCTTTCTTT.

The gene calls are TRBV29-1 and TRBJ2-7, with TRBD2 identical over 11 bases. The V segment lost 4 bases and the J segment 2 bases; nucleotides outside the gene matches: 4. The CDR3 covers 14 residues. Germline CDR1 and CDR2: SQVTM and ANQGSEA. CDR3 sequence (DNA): TGCAGCGTTGTTGGTAGCGGGAGGGCCTACGAGCAGTACTTC. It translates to CSVVGSGRAYEQYF.

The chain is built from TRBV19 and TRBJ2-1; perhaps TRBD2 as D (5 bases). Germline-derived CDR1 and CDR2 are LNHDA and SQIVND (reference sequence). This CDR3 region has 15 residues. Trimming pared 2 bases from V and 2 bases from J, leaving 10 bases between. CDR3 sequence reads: CASSIMDWTYNEQFF. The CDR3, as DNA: TGTGCCAGTAGTATAATGGACTGGACCTACAATGAGCAGTTCTTC.

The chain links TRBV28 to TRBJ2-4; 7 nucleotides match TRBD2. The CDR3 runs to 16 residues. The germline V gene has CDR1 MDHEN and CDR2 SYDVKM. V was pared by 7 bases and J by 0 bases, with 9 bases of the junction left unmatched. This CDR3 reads CASNSWEGLAKNIQYF. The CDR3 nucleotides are TGTGCCAGCAACTCCTGGGAGGGGCTAGCCAAAAACATTCAGTACTTC.

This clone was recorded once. CDR3 residues: CASSIGAGGVTYEQYF. CDR3 coding DNA: TGTGCCAGTAGTATTGGAGCGGGGGGCGTCACCTACGAGCAGTACTTC. The rearrangement joins TRBV19 to TRBJ2-7; 9 nucleotides agree with TRBD2. The CDR3 is made up of 16 amino acids. Germline loops: CDR1 LNHDA, CDR2 SQIVND (reference sequence). After removal of 3 bases from V and 2 bases from J, the junction contained 8 bases not matched to a gene.

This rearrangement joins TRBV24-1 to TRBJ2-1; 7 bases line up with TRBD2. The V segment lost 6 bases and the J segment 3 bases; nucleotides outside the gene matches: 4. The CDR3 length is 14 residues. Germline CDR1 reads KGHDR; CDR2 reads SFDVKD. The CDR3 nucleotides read TGTGCCACCAGTAGCGGGGCAAACTACAATGAGCAGTTCTTC. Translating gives CATSSGANYNEQFF.

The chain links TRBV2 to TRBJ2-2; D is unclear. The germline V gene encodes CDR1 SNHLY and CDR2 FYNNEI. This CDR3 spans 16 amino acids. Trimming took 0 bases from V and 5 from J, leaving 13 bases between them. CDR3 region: CASSEAGSIRTGELFF. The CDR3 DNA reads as TGTGCCAGCAGTGAAGCTGGTAGTATAAGAACCGGGGAGCTGTTTTTT.

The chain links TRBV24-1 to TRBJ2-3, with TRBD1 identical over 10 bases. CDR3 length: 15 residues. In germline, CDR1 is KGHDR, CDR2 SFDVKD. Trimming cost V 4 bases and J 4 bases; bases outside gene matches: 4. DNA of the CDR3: TGTGCCACCAGTGACCCGGGACAGGGGTCAGATACGCAGTATTTT. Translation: CATSDPGQGSDTQYF.

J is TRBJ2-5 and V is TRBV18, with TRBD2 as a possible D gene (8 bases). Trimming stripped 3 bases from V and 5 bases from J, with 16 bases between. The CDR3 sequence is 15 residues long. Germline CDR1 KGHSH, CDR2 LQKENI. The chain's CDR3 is CASSPVQGTSETQYF. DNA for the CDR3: TGTGCCAGCTCACCTGTACAGGGGACTAGTGAGACCCAGTACTTC.

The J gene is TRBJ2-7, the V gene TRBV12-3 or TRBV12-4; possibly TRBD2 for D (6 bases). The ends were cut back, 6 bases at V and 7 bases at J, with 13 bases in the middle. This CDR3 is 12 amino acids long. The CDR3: CASSPAGSEQYF. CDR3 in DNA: TGTGCCAGCAGCCCGGCGGGGTCGGAGCAGTACTTC.

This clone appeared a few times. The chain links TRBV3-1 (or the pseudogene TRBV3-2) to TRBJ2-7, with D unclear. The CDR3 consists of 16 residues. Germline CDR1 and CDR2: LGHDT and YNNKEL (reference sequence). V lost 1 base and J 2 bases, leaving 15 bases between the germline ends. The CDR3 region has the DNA TGTGCCAGCAGCCAAGCTCAATGGCGGTCGCCCTACGAGCAGTACTTC. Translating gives CASSQAQWRSPYEQYF.

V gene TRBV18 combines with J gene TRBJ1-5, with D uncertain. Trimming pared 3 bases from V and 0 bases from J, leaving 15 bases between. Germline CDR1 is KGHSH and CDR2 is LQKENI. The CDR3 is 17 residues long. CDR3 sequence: CASSPSDGRYSNQPQHF. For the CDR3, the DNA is TGTGCCAGCTCACCCTCCGACGGGAGATATAGCAATCAGCCCCAGCATTTT.

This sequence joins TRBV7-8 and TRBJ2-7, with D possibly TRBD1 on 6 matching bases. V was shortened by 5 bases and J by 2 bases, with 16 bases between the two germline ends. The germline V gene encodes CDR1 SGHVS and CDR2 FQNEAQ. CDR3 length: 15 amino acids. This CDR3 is CASSQPDRLPYEQYF. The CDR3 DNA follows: TGTGCCAGCAGCCAACCGGACAGACTACCCTACGAGCAGTACTTC.

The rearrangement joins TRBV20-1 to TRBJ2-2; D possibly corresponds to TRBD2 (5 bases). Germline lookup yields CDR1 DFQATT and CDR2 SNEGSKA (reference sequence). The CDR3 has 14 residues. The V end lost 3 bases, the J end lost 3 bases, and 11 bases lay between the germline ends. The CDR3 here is CSASTGVDTGELFF. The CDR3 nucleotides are TGCAGTGCTAGTACCGGGGTGGACACCGGGGAGCTGTTTTTT.

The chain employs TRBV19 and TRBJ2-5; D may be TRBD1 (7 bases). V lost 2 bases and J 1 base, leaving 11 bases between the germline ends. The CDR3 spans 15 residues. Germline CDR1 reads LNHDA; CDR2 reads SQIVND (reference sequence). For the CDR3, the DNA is TGTGCCAGTAGTATATCAGGGGGGCGCCAAGAGACCCAGTACTTC. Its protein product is CASSISGGRQETQYF. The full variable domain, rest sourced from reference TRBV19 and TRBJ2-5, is DGGITQSPKYLFRKEGQNVTLSCEQNLNHDAMYWYRQDPGQGLRLIYYSQIVNDFQKGDIAEGYSVSREKKESFPLTVTSAQKNPTAFYLCASSISGGRQETQYFGPGTRLLVL.

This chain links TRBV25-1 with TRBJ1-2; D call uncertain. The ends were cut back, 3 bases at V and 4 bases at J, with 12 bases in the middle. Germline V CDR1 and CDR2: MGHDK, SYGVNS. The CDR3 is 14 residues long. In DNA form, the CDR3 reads TGTGCCAGCAGTGATTATGTATCACTCTATGGCTACACCTTC. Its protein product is CASSDYVSLYGYTF.

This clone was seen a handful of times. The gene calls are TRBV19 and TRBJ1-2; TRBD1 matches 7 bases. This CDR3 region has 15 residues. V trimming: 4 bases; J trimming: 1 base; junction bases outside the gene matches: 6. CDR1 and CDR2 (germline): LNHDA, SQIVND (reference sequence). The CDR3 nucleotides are TGTGCCAGTAGTACCGGGACAGATATTAACTATGGCTACACCTTC. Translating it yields CASSTGTDINYGYTF. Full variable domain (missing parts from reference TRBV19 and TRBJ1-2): DGGITQSPKYLFRKEGQNVTLSCEQNLNHDAMYWYRQDPGQGLRLIYYSQIVNDFQKGDIAEGYSVSREKKESFPLTVTSAQKNPTAFYLCASSTGTDINYGYTFGSGTRLTVV.

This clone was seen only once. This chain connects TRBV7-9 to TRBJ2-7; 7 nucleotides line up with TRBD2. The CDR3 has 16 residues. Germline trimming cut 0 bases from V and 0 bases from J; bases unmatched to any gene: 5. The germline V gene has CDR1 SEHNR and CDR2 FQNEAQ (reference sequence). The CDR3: CASSLASGLSSYEQYF. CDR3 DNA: TGTGCCAGCAGCTTAGCTAGCGGGCTGAGCTCCTACGAGCAGTACTTC.

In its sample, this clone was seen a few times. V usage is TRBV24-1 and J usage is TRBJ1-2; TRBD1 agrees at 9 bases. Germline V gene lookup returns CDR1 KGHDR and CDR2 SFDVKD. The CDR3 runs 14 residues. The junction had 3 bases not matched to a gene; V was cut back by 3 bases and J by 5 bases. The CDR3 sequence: CATSDQDRGYGYTF. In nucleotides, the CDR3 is TGTGCCACCAGTGATCAAGACAGGGGGTATGGCTACACCTTC.

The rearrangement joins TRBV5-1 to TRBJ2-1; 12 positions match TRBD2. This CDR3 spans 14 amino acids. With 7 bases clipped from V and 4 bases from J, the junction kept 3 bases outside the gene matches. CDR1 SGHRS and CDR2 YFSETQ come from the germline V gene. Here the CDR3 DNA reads TGCGCCAGCCGGACTAGCGGGACTTACAATGAGCAGTTCTTC. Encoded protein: CASRTSGTYNEQFF.